This TCR beta chain comes out of a study of response to subunit inactivated influenza vaccine. A single record per CDR3 protein comes from TCRdb applying MiXCR to the RT-PCR reads. This sample has about 540,000 distinct CDR3 sequences; around 21% occur once, and the top ten carry approximately 3%. Trimming took 4 bases from V and 1 from J; bases not matched to a gene: 7. The CDR3 consists of 16 residues. CDR1 is SGHRS and CDR2 is YFSETQ in the germline V gene. These data are also associated with another study on T cells expressing NK-cell markers. In that study: With UMIs, 5'RACE template switching was used to make TCR beta cDNA. HCMV seropositivity marked most of the eight sequenced donors; one was seronegative.

This chain uses TRBV5-1 with TRBJ2-5, with 10 positions matching TRBD2. The specimen comprised CD4+ T cells sorted from PBMCs, sampled 11 to 12 days after vaccination. This TCR was recovered from a man aged 45-65 years who received an inactivated influenza vaccine. CDR3 residues: CASSTGLAAFQETQYF. The CDR3 DNA follows: TGCGCCAGCAGCACTGGACTAGCGGCCTTCCAAGAGACCCAGTACTTC. Together with reference TRBV5-1 and TRBJ2-5, the CDR3 gives the full variable domain: KAGVTQTPRYLIKTRGQQVTLSCSPISGHRSVSWYQQTPGQGLQFLFEYFSETQRNKGNFPGRFSGRQFSNSRSEMNVSTLELGDSALYLCASSTGLAAFQETQYFGPGTRLLVL.